The 2 T cell receptor beta chains below were found in one sample sequenced in a study of T-cell memory formation after mild COVID-19 (dated by TCRdb to the early 2020s). The library was prepared using 5' RACE. The instrument given in TCRdb is Illumina NovaSeq 6000. TCRdb itself trimmed the public reads at Q25 with fastp, ran MiXCR and retained productive beta chains. Entries that share a CDR3 protein sequence are merged under the most common genes and DNA. The sample table records just under 350,000 distinct CDR3 sequences; 10% to 15% of these occur just once. The ten largest make up about a fifth of the sample. What was sequenced was PBMCs or a T cell subset sorted from them (not recorded which). The receptor set was obtained from a man aged 18 to 35 who had mild COVID-19 (a few samples of this study predate the infection). The sample titles of this study are shuffled in the database, so cell type and time point are left out; the donor was told from shared clones.

The table lists this clonotype with a count of one. V and J are TRBV5-6 and TRBJ2-2; D gene ambiguous. The germline V gene has CDR1 SGHDT and CDR2 YYEEEE. This CDR3 spans 14 amino acids. V dropped 1 base and J dropped 0 bases, with 4 bases sitting between them. The CDR3 nucleotides read TGTGCCAGCAGCTTGTGGACGAACACCGGGGAGCTGTTTTTT. Its translation is CASSLWTNTGELFF.

This clonotype came up many times. V is TRBV28 and J is TRBJ1-5; D gene unclear. The CDR3 length is 11 residues. Trimming pared 3 bases from V and 7 bases from J, leaving 4 bases between. Germline V gene sequence: CDR1 MDHEN, CDR2 SYDVKM. Here the CDR3 DNA reads TGTGCCAGCAGTTTCAACCAGCCCCAGCATTTT. It translates to CASSFNQPQHF. Full variable domain (missing parts from reference TRBV28 and TRBJ1-5): DVKVTQSSRYLVKRTGEKVFLECVQDMDHENMFWYRQDPGLGLRLIYFSYDVKMKEKGDIPEGYSVSREKKERFSLILESASTNQTSMYLCASSFNQPQHFGDGTRLSIL.